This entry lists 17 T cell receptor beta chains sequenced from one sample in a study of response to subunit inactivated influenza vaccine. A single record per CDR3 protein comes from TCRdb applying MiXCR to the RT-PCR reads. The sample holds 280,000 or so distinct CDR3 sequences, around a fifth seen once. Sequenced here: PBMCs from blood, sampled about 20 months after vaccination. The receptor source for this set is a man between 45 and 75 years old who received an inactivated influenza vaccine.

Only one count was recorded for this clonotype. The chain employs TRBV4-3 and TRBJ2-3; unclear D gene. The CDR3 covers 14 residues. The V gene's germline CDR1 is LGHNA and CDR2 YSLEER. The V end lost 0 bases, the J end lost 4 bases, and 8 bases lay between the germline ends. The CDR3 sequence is CASSQDYPSDTQYF. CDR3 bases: TGCGCCAGCAGCCAAGATTACCCTTCAGATACGCAGTATTTT.

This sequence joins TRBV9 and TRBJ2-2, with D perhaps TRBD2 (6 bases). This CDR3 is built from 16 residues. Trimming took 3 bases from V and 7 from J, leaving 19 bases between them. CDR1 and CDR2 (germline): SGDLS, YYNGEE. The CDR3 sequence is CASSADGTLNVGELFF. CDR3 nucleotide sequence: TGTGCCAGCAGCGCGGACGGGACTCTCAACGTCGGGGAGCTGTTTTTT.

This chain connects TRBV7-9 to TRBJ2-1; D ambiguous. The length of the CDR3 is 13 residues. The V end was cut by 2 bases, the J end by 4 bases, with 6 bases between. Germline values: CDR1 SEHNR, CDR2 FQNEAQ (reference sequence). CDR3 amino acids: CASSLQVYNEQFF. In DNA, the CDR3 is TGTGCCAGCAGCTTACAGGTTTACAATGAGCAGTTCTTC.

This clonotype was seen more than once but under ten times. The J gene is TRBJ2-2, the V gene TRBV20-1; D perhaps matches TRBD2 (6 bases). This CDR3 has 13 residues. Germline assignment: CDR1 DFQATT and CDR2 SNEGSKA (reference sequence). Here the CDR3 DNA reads TGCGCCCCGGGTGGGGGAGGTGCCGGGGAGCTGTTTTTT. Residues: CAPGGGGAGELFF.

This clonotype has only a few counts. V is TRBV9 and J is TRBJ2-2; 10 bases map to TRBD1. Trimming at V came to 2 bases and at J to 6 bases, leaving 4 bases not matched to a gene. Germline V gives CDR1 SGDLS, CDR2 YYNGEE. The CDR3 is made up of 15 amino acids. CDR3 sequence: CASSVGQGLAGELFF. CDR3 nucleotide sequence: TGTGCCAGCAGCGTGGGACAGGGGCTGGCCGGGGAGCTGTTTTTT.

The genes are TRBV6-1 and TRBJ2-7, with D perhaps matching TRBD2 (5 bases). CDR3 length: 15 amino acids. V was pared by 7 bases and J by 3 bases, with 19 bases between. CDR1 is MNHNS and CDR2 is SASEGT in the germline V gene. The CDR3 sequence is CASTKEAGVYYEQYF. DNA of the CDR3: TGTGCCAGCACAAAGGAGGCAGGTGTGTACTACGAGCAGTACTTC.

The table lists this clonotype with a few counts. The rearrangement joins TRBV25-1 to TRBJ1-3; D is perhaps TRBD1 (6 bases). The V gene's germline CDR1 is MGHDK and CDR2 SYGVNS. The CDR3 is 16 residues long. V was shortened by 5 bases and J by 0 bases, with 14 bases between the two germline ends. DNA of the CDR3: TGTGCCAGCAGTCGACAGGTCCTTAGCTCTGGAAACACCATATATTTT. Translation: CASSRQVLSSGNTIYF.

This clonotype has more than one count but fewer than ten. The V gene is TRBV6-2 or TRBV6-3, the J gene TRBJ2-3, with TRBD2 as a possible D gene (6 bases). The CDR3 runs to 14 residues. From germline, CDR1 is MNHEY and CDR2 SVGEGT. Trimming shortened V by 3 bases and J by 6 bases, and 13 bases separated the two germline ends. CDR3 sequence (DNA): TGTGCCAGCAGTTATAGGGGAGGCTCGGATACGCAGTATTTT. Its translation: CASSYRGGSDTQYF.

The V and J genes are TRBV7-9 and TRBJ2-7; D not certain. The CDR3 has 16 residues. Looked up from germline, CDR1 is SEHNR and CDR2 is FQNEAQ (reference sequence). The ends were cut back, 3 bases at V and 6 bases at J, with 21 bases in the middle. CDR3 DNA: TGTGCCAGCAGCTTCAAGGGCCCGCCGAAACTTTCCGAGCAGTACTTC. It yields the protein CASSFKGPPKLSEQYF. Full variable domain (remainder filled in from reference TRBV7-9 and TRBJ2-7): DTGVSQNPRHKITKRGQNVTFRCDPISEHNRLYWYRQTLGQGPEFLTYFQNEAQLEKSRLLSDRFSAERPKGSFSTLEIQRTEQGDSAMYLCASSFKGPPKLSEQYFGPGTRLTVT.

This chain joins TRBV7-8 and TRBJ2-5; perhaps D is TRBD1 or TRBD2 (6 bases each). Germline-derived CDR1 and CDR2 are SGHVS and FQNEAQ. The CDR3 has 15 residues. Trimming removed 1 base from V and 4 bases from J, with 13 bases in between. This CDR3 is CASSLEGGRLETQYF. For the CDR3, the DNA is TGTGCCAGCAGCTTAGAAGGGGGGAGGCTAGAGACCCAGTACTTC. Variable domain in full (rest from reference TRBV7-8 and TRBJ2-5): GAGVSQSPRYKVAKRGQDVALRCDPISGHVSLFWYQQALGQGPEFLTYFQNEAQLDKSGLPSDRFFAERPEGSVSTLKIQRTQQEDSAVYLCASSLEGGRLETQYFGPGTRLLVL.

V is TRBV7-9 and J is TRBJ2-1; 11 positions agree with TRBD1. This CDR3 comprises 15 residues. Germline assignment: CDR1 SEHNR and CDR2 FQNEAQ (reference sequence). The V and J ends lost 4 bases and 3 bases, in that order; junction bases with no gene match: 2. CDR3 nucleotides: TGTGCCAGCAGCTCGGACAGGGGGCACTACAATGAGCAGTTCTTC. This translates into CASSSDRGHYNEQFF.

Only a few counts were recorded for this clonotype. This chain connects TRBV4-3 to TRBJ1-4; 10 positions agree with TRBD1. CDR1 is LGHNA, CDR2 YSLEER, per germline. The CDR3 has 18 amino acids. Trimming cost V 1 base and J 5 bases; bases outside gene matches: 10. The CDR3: CASSQVPGQGTVNEKLFF. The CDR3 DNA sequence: TGCGCCAGCAGCCAAGTTCCGGGACAGGGGACCGTAAATGAAAAACTGTTTTTT.

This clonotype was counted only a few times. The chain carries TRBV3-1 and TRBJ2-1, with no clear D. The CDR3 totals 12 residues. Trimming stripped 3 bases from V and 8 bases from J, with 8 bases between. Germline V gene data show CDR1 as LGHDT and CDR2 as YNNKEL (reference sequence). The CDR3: CASSHGLDEQFF. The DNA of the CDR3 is TGTGCCAGCAGCCACGGTCTGGATGAGCAGTTCTTC.

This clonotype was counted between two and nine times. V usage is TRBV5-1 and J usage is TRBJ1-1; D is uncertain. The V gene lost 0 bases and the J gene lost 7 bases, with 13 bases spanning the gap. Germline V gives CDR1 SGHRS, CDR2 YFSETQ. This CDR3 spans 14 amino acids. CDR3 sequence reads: CASSLAVSADEAFF. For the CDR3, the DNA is TGCGCCAGCAGCTTGGCAGTCTCGGCCGATGAAGCTTTCTTT.

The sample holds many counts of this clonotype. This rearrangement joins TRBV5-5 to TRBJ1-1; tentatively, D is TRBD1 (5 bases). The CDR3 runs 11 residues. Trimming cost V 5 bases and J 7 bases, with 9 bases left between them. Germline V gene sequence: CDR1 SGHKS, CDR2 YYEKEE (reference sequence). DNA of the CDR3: TGTGCCAGCAGTGCAGGGAGTGAAGCTTTCTTT. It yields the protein CASSAGSEAFF.

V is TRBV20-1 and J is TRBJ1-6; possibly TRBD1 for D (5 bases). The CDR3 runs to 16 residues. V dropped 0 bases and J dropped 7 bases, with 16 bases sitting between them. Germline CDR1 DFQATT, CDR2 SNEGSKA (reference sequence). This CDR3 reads CSARDFVETANSPLHF. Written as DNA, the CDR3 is TGCAGTGCTAGAGATTTCGTGGAGACAGCGAATTCACCCCTCCACTTT.

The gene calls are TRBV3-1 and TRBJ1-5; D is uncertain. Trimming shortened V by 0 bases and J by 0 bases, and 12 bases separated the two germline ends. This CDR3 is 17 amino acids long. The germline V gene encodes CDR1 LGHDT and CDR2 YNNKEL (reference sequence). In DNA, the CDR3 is TGTGCCAGCAGCCAAGAAGGGCCTTACTATAGCAATCAGCCCCAGCATTTT. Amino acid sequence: CASSQEGPYYSNQPQHF.